This passage covers 3 T cell receptor beta chains from one sample sequenced in a study of T cell therapy after organ transplantation. The time point here: 20-29 weeks after completion of therapy. What these receptors recognize is not known. The method was immunoSEQ multiplex PCR; TCRdb's version includes in-frame clones alone and lacks a portion of them. The repertoire holds about 17,000 clones, with approximately 83% as singletons. The sample in question was CD8+ T cells from blood, obtained after autologous CMV-specific T cell therapy. All receptors derive from a human patient who had received a solid organ transplant and had CMV disease. Some T cells may be the graft donor's.

In its sample, this clone was seen once. The CDR3 loop reads CASSLAGQTGKLFF. The DNA for the CDR3 is TGTGCCAGCAGTTTGGCGGGACAGACTGGAAAACTGTTTTTT. This sequence joins TRBV27 and TRBJ1-4; 7 bases are a match to TRBD1. J gave up 10 bases and V 3 bases, and 8 bases lay outside the gene matches. This CDR3 spans 14 amino acids. Germline V lookup: CDR1 MNHEY, CDR2 SMNVEV (reference sequence).

The gene calls are TRBV9 and TRBJ1-5; TRBD1 matches 8 bases. The CDR3 loop spans 16 amino acids. In germline, CDR1 is SGDLS, CDR2 YYNGEE. With V trimmed by 0 bases and J by 0 bases, 2 bases remained unmatched. The CDR3: CASSVGQGASNQPQHF. The DNA for the CDR3 is TGTGCCAGCAGCGTAGGTCAGGGGGCTAGCAATCAGCCCCAGCATTTT.

This clone was counted between two and nine times. This CDR3 reads CASSLGQGVYEQYF. For the CDR3, the DNA is TGTGCCAGCAGCTTGGGCCAGGGGGTCTACGAGCAGTACTTC. V and J are TRBV5-6 and TRBJ2-7; 7 bases match TRBD1. This CDR3 spans 14 amino acids. Germline loops: CDR1 SGHDT, CDR2 YYEEEE. With 0 bases clipped from V and 3 bases from J, the junction kept 3 bases outside the gene matches.